Below, 2 T cell receptor beta chains from the same sample are listed, as sequenced in a study of blood T cell repertoires in COVID-19. Profiling relied on immunoSEQ multiplex PCR, and the TCRdb table lists in-frame clones only, not all of them. There are about 64,000 clones in the sample; 82% occur only once, and around an eighth lies in the top ten. The sequenced sample was peripheral blood. All receptors come from a human donor in a cohort sampled during active COVID-19.

This clone appeared once. The chain links TRBV20-1 to TRBJ1-2; D uncertain. The CDR3 covers 11 residues. V gave up 6 bases and J gave up 6 bases, with 11 bases separating them. CDR1 is DFQATT, CDR2 SNEGSKA, per germline (reference sequence). CDR3 nucleotides: TGCAGTGCCGACGACGGAGATGGCTACACCTTC. Its translation is CSADDGDGYTF.

The J gene is TRBJ2-2, the V gene TRBV11-3; TRBD2 aligns across 8 bases. Germline V gives CDR1 SGHNT, CDR2 YENEEA. The length of the CDR3 is 15 residues. Unmatched junction bases numbered 9, after V lost 5 bases and J lost 7 bases. CDR3 coding DNA: TGTGCCAGCAGCGAATGGCGGGGGGCCGGCGGGGAGCTGTTTTTT. Translation gives CASSEWRGAGGELFF. The variable domain in full, completed from reference TRBV11-3 and TRBJ2-2, reads EAGVVQSPRYKIIEKKQPVAFWCNPISGHNTLYWYLQNLGQGPELLIRYENEEAVDDSQLPKDRFSAERLKGVDSTLKIQPAELGDSAVYLCASSEWRGAGGELFFGEGSRLTVL.